This T cell receptor (beta chain) was obtained from a study of T cell changes during pregnancy in multiple sclerosis. Sequencing was performed with immunoSEQ multiplex PCR; in TCRdb, only in-frame clones are kept and a portion is missing. The sample includes about 70,000 clones, roughly 94% seen only once; the top ten take about 0.6%. The material was peripheral blood, obtained in the third trimester of pregnancy. This clonotype was sampled from a female donor with multiple sclerosis, enrolled in a pregnancy study.

CDR3 region: CASSFYHGQGAKGYTF. The CDR3 DNA is TGTGCCAGCAGTTTCTATCACGGACAGGGGGCGAAAGGCTACACCTTC. The chain is built from TRBV27 and TRBJ1-2; TRBD1 matches at 11 bases. CDR3 length: 16 residues. The germline gives CDR1 MNHEY, CDR2 SMNVEV (reference sequence). The V and J ends lost 3 bases and 8 bases, in that order; junction bases with no gene match: 11.